A single sample gave rise to the 9 T cell receptor beta chains below, sequenced in a study of beta chain features in type 1 diabetes. Study results and caveats: For Type 1 diabetes patients, all four CD4+ subsets carried TCRB CDR3s that were moderately but significantly shorter.

What these receptors recognize is not known. cDNA synthesis used the whole RNA isolate, giving expressed TCRB sequences. Produced via immunoSEQ multiplex PCR; TCRdb's table is partial and in-frame only. Here the sample spans hundreds of thousands of clones, over 10% being singletons. The sample was naive CD4+ T cells from blood. The receptors come from a man in his late teens or twenties with type 1 diabetes.

This rearrangement joins TRBV5-1 to TRBJ2-5, with D perhaps matching TRBD1 or TRBD2 (5 bases each). Germline V gene sequence: CDR1 SGHRS, CDR2 YFSETQ. The germline V and J ends were trimmed by 4 bases and 2 bases, with 18 bases remaining between them. There are 16 residues in the CDR3. CDR3 amino acids: CASSLTAGTGQETQYF. Written as DNA, the CDR3 is TGCGCCAGCAGCCTCACAGCCGGGACGGGGCAAGAGACCCAGTACTTC. Filled out from reference TRBV5-1 and TRBJ2-5, the complete variable domain reads KAGVTQTPRYLIKTRGQQVTLSCSPISGHRSVSWYQQTPGQGLQFLFEYFSETQRNKGNFPGRFSGRQFSNSRSEMNVSTLELGDSALYLCASSLTAGTGQETQYFGPGTRLLVL.

As regards this clone: Other DNA sequences in the same sample also yield this CDR3. The genes are TRBV5-1 and TRBJ2-5; unclear D gene. Germline CDR1 reads SGHRS; CDR2 reads YFSETQ. Between the trimmed V and J ends, which lost 5 bases and 1 base, there was a span of 9 bases. CDR3 length: 13 residues. CDR3 bases: TGCGCCAGCAGTTTCGGCGGCCAAGAGACCCAGTACTTC. Its protein is CASSFGGQETQYF.

J is TRBJ1-1 and V is TRBV7-9; no firm D call. Germline CDR1 is SEHNR and CDR2 is FQNEAQ (reference sequence). The CDR3 length is 12 residues. V lost 0 bases and J 10 bases, leaving 9 bases between the germline ends. The CDR3: CASSLAARPAFF. CDR3 DNA: TGTGCCAGCAGCTTAGCCGCCCGGCCAGCTTTCTTT.

The V gene is TRBV6-1, the J gene TRBJ2-1; 10 nucleotides line up with TRBD2. The CDR3 runs to 15 residues. Germline CDR1 and CDR2: MNHNS and SASEGT. V lost 5 bases to trimming and J lost 6 bases; unmatched junction nucleotides: 7. CDR3 DNA: TGTGCCAGCAGTATAACGGGACTAGCGACCAATGAGCAGTTCTTC. It translates to CASSITGLATNEQFF.

This chain connects TRBV19 to TRBJ2-3; 8 bases match TRBD2. V lost 0 bases to trimming and J lost 3 bases; unmatched junction nucleotides: 5. The CDR3 extends over 16 amino acids. Germline CDR1 LNHDA, CDR2 SQIVND (reference sequence). CDR3 sequence reads: CASSIDLAGSTDTQYF. The CDR3 coding sequence is TGTGCCAGTAGTATAGATTTAGCGGGGTCGACAGATACGCAGTATTTT. Variable domain in full (rest from reference TRBV19 and TRBJ2-3): DGGITQSPKYLFRKEGQNVTLSCEQNLNHDAMYWYRQDPGQGLRLIYYSQIVNDFQKGDIAEGYSVSREKKESFPLTVTSAQKNPTAFYLCASSIDLAGSTDTQYFGPGTRLTVL.

The chain is built from TRBV6-1 and TRBJ2-3, with unresolved D. This CDR3 spans 13 amino acids. Trimming took 4 bases from V and 6 from J, leaving 11 bases between them. Germline-derived CDR1 and CDR2 are MNHNS and SASEGT. For the CDR3, the DNA is TGTGCCAGCAGTGTACTTTCTAGGGATACGCAGTATTTT. This codes for CASSVLSRDTQYF.

This clone was picked up a small number of times. The chain joins TRBV5-1 to TRBJ2-7; D perhaps matches TRBD1 (6 bases). Trimming shortened V by 4 bases and J by 3 bases, and 14 bases separated the two germline ends. Germline-derived CDR1 and CDR2 are SGHRS and YFSETQ. This CDR3 spans 14 amino acids. CDR3 sequence: CASSPRTANYEQYF. CDR3 sequence (DNA): TGCGCCAGCAGCCCCCGGACAGCAAACTACGAGCAGTACTTC. Variable domain in full (rest from reference TRBV5-1 and TRBJ2-7): KAGVTQTPRYLIKTRGQQVTLSCSPISGHRSVSWYQQTPGQGLQFLFEYFSETQRNKGNFPGRFSGRQFSNSRSEMNVSTLELGDSALYLCASSPRTANYEQYFGPGTRLTVT.

The gene calls are TRBV6-5 and TRBJ1-1; D unresolved. The CDR3 runs 16 residues. Trimming pared 7 bases from V and 4 bases from J, leaving 22 bases between. CDR1 MNHEY and CDR2 SVGAGI come from the germline V gene. CDR3 nucleotides: TGTGCCAGCAATTATCCTAGTGGCGGTCTTGGCACTGAAGCTTTCTTT. It translates to CASNYPSGGLGTEAFF.

DNA of the CDR3: TGTGCCAGCTCACCAGCAATTGGACAGGGGGTGGATGAGCAGTTCTTC. It is translated as CASSPAIGQGVDEQFF. The chain employs TRBV18 and TRBJ2-1, with TRBD1 matching 10 bases. Germline values: CDR1 KGHSH, CDR2 LQKENI. The ends lost 2 bases at V and 8 bases at J; junction bases unmatched: 9. There are 16 residues in the CDR3. Full variable domain (outside the CDR3, taken from reference TRBV18 and TRBJ2-1): NAGVMQNPRHLVRRRGQEARLRCSPMKGHSHVYWYRQLPEEGLKFMVYLQKENIIDESGMPKERFSAEFPKEGPSILRIQQVVRGDSAAYFCASSPAIGQGVDEQFFGPGTRLTVL.